Listed below are T cell receptor beta chains from one sample, sequenced in a study of blood T cell repertoires in COVID-19. Libraries were prepared by immunoSEQ multiplex PCR; TCRdb keeps only in-frame clonotypes and omits some of them. The table lists some 250,000 clones, around 86% of them singletons. Specimen: peripheral blood. These receptors originate from an older woman with COVID-19, enrolled during active disease. CDR3s include the opening cysteine and the closing phenylalanine or tryptophan. Each record gives: CDR3 DNA, CDR3 protein, J gene, V gene, clone size, D gene. D genes are given only for firm matches. Size values are once, few and many counts, or a class for expanded clones, and some rows have none.

CDR3nt: TGCAGCGTGGAAACCAGGCTCTACGAGCAGTACTTC
CDR3aa: CSVETRLYEQYF
j_gene: TRBJ2-7
v_gene: TRBV29-1
abundance: .
d_gene: .

CDR3nt: TGTGCCAGCAGCTATGAAGGGGCAAGGAACACTGAAGCTTTCTTT
CDR3aa: CASSYEGARNTEAFF
j_gene: TRBJ1-1
v_gene: TRBV5-4
abundance: many
d_gene: .

CDR3nt: TGTGCCAGCAGCTTGGCTGATTCTTACGAGCAGTACTTC
CDR3aa: CASSLADSYEQYF
j_gene: TRBJ2-7
v_gene: TRBV2
abundance: once
d_gene: .

CDR3nt: TGTGCCAGCTCACCACCTCTAGCGGGATCCAACGAGCAGTACTTC
CDR3aa: CASSPPLAGSNEQYF
j_gene: TRBJ2-7
v_gene: TRBV18
abundance: .
d_gene: TRBD2

CDR3nt: TGTGCCAGCAGCACCGGACAGGGGGCCCGCTATTACAATGAGCAGTTCTTC
CDR3aa: CASSTGQGARYYNEQFF
j_gene: TRBJ2-1
v_gene: TRBV11-3
abundance: .
d_gene: TRBD1

CDR3nt: TGCGCCAGCAGCGTGACAACGGTTTCAACTGAAGCTTTCTTT
CDR3aa: CASSVTTVSTEAFF
j_gene: TRBJ1-1
v_gene: TRBV5-1
abundance: once
d_gene: .

CDR3nt: TGTGCCAGCAGCTTGGGGGGACTAGCAACGCAGTATTTT
CDR3aa: CASSLGGLATQYF
j_gene: TRBJ2-3
v_gene: TRBV5-6
abundance: .
d_gene: TRBD2

CDR3nt: TGTGCCAGCAGCCCACTTAACAGGTTTCAGCCCCAGCATTTT
CDR3aa: CASSPLNRFQPQHF
j_gene: TRBJ1-5
v_gene: TRBV7-9
abundance: few
d_gene: .

CDR3nt: TGTGCCAGTAGTGGCGGACAGGGGGCTTTCACTGAAGCTTTCTTT
CDR3aa: CASSGGQGAFTEAFF
j_gene: TRBJ1-1
v_gene: TRBV19
abundance: .
d_gene: TRBD1

CDR3nt: TGTGCCAGTAGTAAGACAGCTAGAGGTCAGCCCCAGCATTTT
CDR3aa: CASSKTARGQPQHF
j_gene: TRBJ1-5
v_gene: TRBV19
abundance: .
d_gene: .

CDR3nt: TGTGCCAGCAGTCTAACTGCAGGGGTCGGGGCCAACGTCCTGACTTTC
CDR3aa: CASSLTAGVGANVLTF
j_gene: TRBJ2-6
v_gene: TRBV6-4
abundance: few
d_gene: .

CDR3nt: TGTGCCAGCAGCTTCTCGGGGGGAACAGGAACAGGAAACACCATATATTTT
CDR3aa: CASSFSGGTGTGNTIYF
j_gene: TRBJ1-3
v_gene: TRBV7-8
abundance: .
d_gene: .

CDR3nt: TGTGCCAGCAGAACCACAGGGAGAGGTGCGGGAAACACCATATATTTT
CDR3aa: CASRTTGRGAGNTIYF
j_gene: TRBJ1-3
v_gene: TRBV27
abundance: .
d_gene: .

CDR3nt: TGTGCCAGCAGCAAAGGAGGGGGCTCCTACAATGAGCAGTTCTTC
CDR3aa: CASSKGGGSYNEQFF
j_gene: TRBJ2-1
v_gene: TRBV21-1
abundance: .
d_gene: .

CDR3nt: TGTGCCAGCAGTCGCCGGCCGAGGAAACAAGATACGCAGTATTTT
CDR3aa: CASSRRPRKQDTQYF
j_gene: TRBJ2-3
v_gene: TRBV6-5
abundance: once
d_gene: .

CDR3nt: TGTGCCAGCAGTCCGGGACTAGCGCGAACGGAGCAGTTCTTC
CDR3aa: CASSPGLARTEQFF
j_gene: TRBJ2-1
v_gene: TRBV2
abundance: .
d_gene: TRBD2

CDR3nt: TGTGCCAGCAGCCCGGGGAGGGGACTAGCGGGAGGAGGCGGGGAGACCCAGTACTTC
CDR3aa: CASSPGRGLAGGGGETQYF
j_gene: TRBJ2-5
v_gene: TRBV11-3
abundance: .
d_gene: TRBD2

CDR3nt: TGTGCCAGCAGCCAAGGCCCAGGGGCAAGCAATCAGCCCCAGCATTTT
CDR3aa: CASSQGPGASNQPQHF
j_gene: TRBJ1-5
v_gene: TRBV3-1/TRBV3-2
abundance: .
d_gene: .

CDR3nt: TGTGCCAGCAGCTGGGGACAGGGTGGCTACACCTTC
CDR3aa: CASSWGQGGYTF
j_gene: TRBJ1-2
v_gene: TRBV11-2
abundance: .
d_gene: TRBD1

CDR3nt: TGCGCCAGCAGCCAAGATAGGGGACAGGCGATCCCGGACATTCAGTACTTC
CDR3aa: CASSQDRGQAIPDIQYF
j_gene: TRBJ2-4
v_gene: TRBV4-3
abundance: .
d_gene: TRBD1

CDR3nt: TGTGCCAGCAGCTCGAGTCCGGGACTCCCGTACGAGCAGTACTTC
CDR3aa: CASSSSPGLPYEQYF
j_gene: TRBJ2-7
v_gene: TRBV7-3
abundance: once
d_gene: .

CDR3nt: TGTGCCAGCAGCCCCCCATCCTTGGGAGCGGGAGACGAGCAGTACTTC
CDR3aa: CASSPPSLGAGDEQYF
j_gene: TRBJ2-7
v_gene: TRBV9
abundance: .
d_gene: TRBD2

CDR3nt: TGTGCCAGTAGCATGGGACAGACGAACACTGAAGCTTTCTTT
CDR3aa: CASSMGQTNTEAFF
j_gene: TRBJ1-1
v_gene: TRBV19
abundance: .
d_gene: TRBD1

CDR3nt: TGTGCCTGGAGCAGACAGGGCCTCTCTGGAAACACCATATATTTT
CDR3aa: CAWSRQGLSGNTIYF
j_gene: TRBJ1-3
v_gene: TRBV30
abundance: .
d_gene: TRBD1

CDR3nt: TGTGCCAGCAGTTTATCCGAGACTAGCTCTGAGTTCTTC
CDR3aa: CASSLSETSSEFF
j_gene: TRBJ2-1
v_gene: TRBV28
abundance: once
d_gene: TRBD2

CDR3nt: TGTGCCAGCAGCGCATACAGGGGTTATAGCAATCAGCCCCAGCATTTT
CDR3aa: CASSAYRGYSNQPQHF
j_gene: TRBJ1-5
v_gene: TRBV5-8
abundance: .
d_gene: TRBD1

CDR3nt: TGCGCCAGCAGAGAGACAGAGAACACTGAAGCTTTCTTT
CDR3aa: CASRETENTEAFF
j_gene: TRBJ1-1
v_gene: TRBV10-2
abundance: .
d_gene: .

CDR3nt: TGTGCCAGCAGCCGCCAGGGGGCAGGGGAAAAACTGTTTTTT
CDR3aa: CASSRQGAGEKLFF
j_gene: TRBJ1-4
v_gene: TRBV3-1/TRBV3-2
abundance: .
d_gene: TRBD1

CDR3nt: TGTGCCAGCAGTCCCATTGGCGGGGCCTACAATGAGCAGTTCTTC
CDR3aa: CASSPIGGAYNEQFF
j_gene: TRBJ2-1
v_gene: TRBV27
abundance: .
d_gene: .

CDR3nt: TGTGCCAGCAGTTTATCGCTGTGGAACCACCGGGGGGTACTGGCATCCTACGAGCAGTACTTC
CDR3aa: CASSLSLWNHRGVLASYEQYF
j_gene: TRBJ2-7
v_gene: TRBV27
abundance: .
d_gene: TRBD2

CDR3nt: TGTGCCAGCAGTTCCGGGGTAGTTAACTATGGCTACACCTTC
CDR3aa: CASSSGVVNYGYTF
j_gene: TRBJ1-2
v_gene: TRBV6-5
abundance: .
d_gene: .

CDR3nt: .
CDR3aa: CASTSGQLNTEAFF
j_gene: TRBJ1-1
v_gene: TRBV9
abundance: .
d_gene: .

CDR3nt: TGTGCCAGCAGCCACTGGTCTGAAGCTTTCTTT
CDR3aa: CASSHWSEAFF
j_gene: TRBJ1-1
v_gene: TRBV6-5
abundance: .
d_gene: .

CDR3nt: TGCAGCGTTGAAGACGGACTAGAGTTCGAGCAGTACTTC
CDR3aa: CSVEDGLEFEQYF
j_gene: TRBJ2-7
v_gene: TRBV29-1
abundance: .
d_gene: TRBD2

CDR3nt: TGTGCCAGCAGTGATAACAGGTGGGGACAGCCCCAGCATTTT
CDR3aa: CASSDNRWGQPQHF
j_gene: TRBJ1-5
v_gene: TRBV6-1
abundance: few
d_gene: .

CDR3nt: TGCGCCAGCCACACGGGAGACACAGATACGCAGTATTTT
CDR3aa: CASHTGDTDTQYF
j_gene: TRBJ2-3
v_gene: TRBV5-1
abundance: .
d_gene: .

CDR3nt: TGTGCCAGCAGCTTAGCGGCGAACACTGAAGCTTTCTTT
CDR3aa: CASSLAANTEAFF
j_gene: TRBJ1-1
v_gene: TRBV7-2
abundance: .
d_gene: .